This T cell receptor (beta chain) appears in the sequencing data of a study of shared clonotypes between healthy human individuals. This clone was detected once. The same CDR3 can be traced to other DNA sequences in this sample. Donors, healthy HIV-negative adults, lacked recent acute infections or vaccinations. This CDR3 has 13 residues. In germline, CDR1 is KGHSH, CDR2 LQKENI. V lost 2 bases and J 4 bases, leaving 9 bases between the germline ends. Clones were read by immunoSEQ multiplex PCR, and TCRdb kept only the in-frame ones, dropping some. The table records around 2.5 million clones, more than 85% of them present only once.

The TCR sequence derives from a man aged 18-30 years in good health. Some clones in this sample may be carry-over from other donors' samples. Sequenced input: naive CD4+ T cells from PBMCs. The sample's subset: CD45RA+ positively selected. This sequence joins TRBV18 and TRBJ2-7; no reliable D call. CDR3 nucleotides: TGTGCCAGCTCACCAGTCGGAGTATACGAGCAGTACTTC. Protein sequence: CASSPVGVYEQYF.